The 8 T cell receptor beta chains listed next were all sequenced from one sample in a study of control samples from healthy donors and cancer patients. Sequencing was performed with immunoSEQ multiplex PCR; in TCRdb, only in-frame clones are kept and a portion is missing. The sample includes around 140,000 clones, about 91% seen only once; the top ten take roughly 3.2%. Sequencing was done on a sample of blood. Receptors originate from a young man in good health.

Concerning this clone: The sample carries other DNA sequences with the same CDR3. This rearrangement joins TRBV12-5 to TRBJ1-5, with 9 bases matching TRBD1. The V gene's germline CDR1 is LGHNT and CDR2 FRNRAP. Germline trimming cut 5 bases from V and 1 base from J; bases unmatched to any gene: 3. The CDR3 has 15 amino acids. The CDR3 DNA sequence: TGTGCTAGTGGTCCGACAGGGGGGAGCAATCAGCCCCAGCATTTT. Amino acid sequence: CASGPTGGSNQPQHF.

J is TRBJ2-1 and V is TRBV5-4, with D perhaps matching TRBD1 or TRBD2 (5 bases each). CDR1 is SGHNT, CDR2 YYREEE, per germline (reference sequence). The CDR3 is made up of 15 amino acids. V lost 6 bases to trimming and J lost 0 bases, with 13 bases between them. In DNA, the CDR3 is TGTGCCAGCAACGGGGCCGCGAGCTCCTACAATGAGCAGTTCTTC. Its protein product is CASNGAASSYNEQFF. Drawing the rest from reference TRBV5-4 and TRBJ2-1, the complete variable domain is ETGVTQSPTHLIKTRGQQVTLRCSSQSGHNTVSWYQQALGQGPQFIFQYYREEENGRGNFPPRFSGLQFPNYSSELNVNALELDDSALYLCASNGAASSYNEQFFGPGTRLTVL.

The genes are TRBV28 and TRBJ1-5; 8 bases match TRBD1. Trimming at V came to 5 bases and at J to 4 bases, leaving 13 bases not matched to a gene. The CDR3 has 17 residues. Per the germline V gene, CDR1 is MDHEN and CDR2 is SYDVKM. In DNA form, the CDR3 reads TGTGCCAGCAGTCCTCACGGGGCAGGGGGCACGAATCAGCCCCAGCATTTT. It specifies CASSPHGAGGTNQPQHF.

The genes are TRBV6-2 or TRBV6-3 and TRBJ1-2; 9 positions agree with TRBD1. Germline V gives CDR1 MNHEY, CDR2 SVGEGT. There are 14 residues in the CDR3. Trimming took 6 bases from V and 3 from J; bases not matched to a gene: 5. The chain's CDR3 is CASSRDREDYGYTF. In nucleotides, the CDR3 is TGTGCCAGCAGCCGGGACAGGGAGGACTATGGCTACACCTTC.

The V call is TRBV5-1, the J call TRBJ2-3; D uncertain. The germline V gene has CDR1 SGHRS and CDR2 YFSETQ. Trimming removed 4 bases at V and 2 bases at J, with 11 bases between. This CDR3 spans 14 amino acids. CDR3 amino acids: CASSRPDATDTQYF. CDR3 bases: TGCGCCAGCAGCAGACCGGATGCCACAGATACGCAGTATTTT. Using reference TRBV5-1 and TRBJ2-3 for the parts outside the CDR3, the full variable domain is KAGVTQTPRYLIKTRGQQVTLSCSPISGHRSVSWYQQTPGQGLQFLFEYFSETQRNKGNFPGRFSGRQFSNSRSEMNVSTLELGDSALYLCASSRPDATDTQYFGPGTRLTVL.

This clone has a single count. The J gene is TRBJ2-1, the V gene TRBV5-4, with D unresolved. The V end was cut by 2 bases, the J end by 4 bases, with 19 bases between. In germline, CDR1 is SGHNT, CDR2 YYREEE (reference sequence). The CDR3 spans 17 residues. DNA for the CDR3: TGTGCCAGCAGCTTAGTTCTTTCGACCTACATTTACAATGAGCAGTTCTTC. It yields the protein CASSLVLSTYIYNEQFF.

The chain employs TRBV19 and TRBJ1-4; 12 nucleotides line up with TRBD1. The V gene end was trimmed by 0 bases and the J gene end by 6 bases; junction bases not matched to a gene: 14. The V gene's germline CDR1 is LNHDA and CDR2 SQIVND (reference sequence). This CDR3 has 20 amino acids. In DNA, the CDR3 is TGTGCCAGTAGTATAGATGGCTCGTCCGGGACAGGGGGCGCGGATGAAAAACTGTTTTTT. Protein: CASSIDGSSGTGGADEKLFF.

This sequence joins TRBV28 and TRBJ1-5, with D hard to call. Germline V gene data show CDR1 as MDHEN and CDR2 as SYDVKM. The V gene lost 5 bases and the J gene lost 0 bases, with 20 bases spanning the gap. The CDR3 length is 18 residues. The CDR3 spells CASSRENTYSDSNQPQHF. CDR3 nucleotide sequence: TGTGCCAGCAGTAGAGAGAACACCTACAGTGATAGCAATCAGCCCCAGCATTTT.